Below, 25 T cell receptor beta chains from the same sample are listed, as sequenced in a study of shared clonotypes between healthy human individuals. This table comes from immunoSEQ multiplex PCR, and its TCRdb copy is limited to in-frame clones, with some not included. Of about 190,000 clones in the sample, approximately 61% were seen once. The specimen sequenced was memory CD4+ T cells sorted from blood. Subset in this sample: CD45RA-negative fraction. The source is a young man in good health.

The genes are TRBV6-1 and TRBJ2-3; weak D call: TRBD1 (6 bases). Germline loops: CDR1 MNHNS, CDR2 SASEGT. V was cut by 4 bases and J by 0 bases, with 17 bases left in between. The CDR3 is made up of 17 amino acids. The CDR3 region is CASSGTALQRSTDTQYF. DNA of the CDR3: TGTGCCAGCAGTGGGACAGCCTTACAGCGGAGCACAGATACGCAGTATTTT.

This rearrangement joins TRBV5-1 to TRBJ2-7; 8 positions agree with TRBD1. The CDR3 sequence is 15 residues long. Germline values: CDR1 SGHRS, CDR2 YFSETQ. V was pared by 6 bases and J by 1 base, with 9 bases of the junction left unmatched. For the CDR3, the DNA is TGCGCCAGCACCCCGTGGGGACAGGATTCCTACGAGCAGTACTTC. Its translation: CASTPWGQDSYEQYF.

The rearrangement uses TRBV2 and TRBJ2-1, with D perhaps matching TRBD2 (5 bases). Germline V gives CDR1 SNHLY, CDR2 FYNNEI. CDR3 length: 15 residues. Trimming cost V 4 bases and J 6 bases, with 16 bases left between them. This CDR3 is CASSGAGTRVNEQFF. For the CDR3, the DNA is TGTGCCAGCAGTGGGGCCGGAACTAGGGTCAATGAGCAGTTCTTC.

The V call is TRBV7-2, the J call TRBJ2-5; weak D call: TRBD1 (5 bases). Trimming pared 5 bases from V and 5 bases from J, leaving 12 bases between. The germline gives CDR1 SGHTA, CDR2 FQGNSA. The CDR3 is 13 residues long. The CDR3 here is CASSNSAGETQYF. CDR3 DNA sequence: TGTGCCAGCAGCAACAGCGCAGGGGAGACCCAGTACTTC. The whole variable domain, remainder taken from reference TRBV7-2 and TRBJ2-5, is GAGVSQSPSNKVTEKGKDVELRCDPISGHTALYWYRQSLGQGLEFLIYFQGNSAPDKSGLPSDRFSAERTGGSVSTLTIQRTQQEDSAVYLCASSNSAGETQYFGPGTRLLVL.

This sequence joins TRBV25-1 and TRBJ2-1; no definite D call. In germline, CDR1 is MGHDK, CDR2 SYGVNS. Between the trimmed V and J ends, which lost 1 base and 6 bases, there was a span of 7 bases. The CDR3 has 13 residues. The CDR3 DNA reads as TGTGCCAGCAGTGAATTATGGGGCAATGAGCAGTTCTTC. Its translation: CASSELWGNEQFF. Combining the CDR3 with reference TRBV25-1 and TRBJ2-1 gives the whole variable domain EADIYQTPRYLVIGTGKKITLECSQTMGHDKMYWYQQDPGMELHLIHYSYGVNSTEKGDLSSESTVSRIRTEHFPLTLESARPSHTSQYLCASSELWGNEQFFGPGTRLTVL.

V usage is TRBV5-1 and J usage is TRBJ2-2, with 7 nucleotides matching TRBD1. After removal of 7 bases from V and 5 bases from J, the junction contained 11 bases not matched to a gene. This CDR3 comprises 15 residues. CDR1 SGHRS and CDR2 YFSETQ come from the germline V gene. The CDR3 DNA follows: TGCGCCAGCCGCGCCCAGCCGACAGGGACCGGGGAGCTGTTTTTT. Encoded protein: CASRAQPTGTGELFF.

In this sample, this clone turned up a few times. This chain connects TRBV7-2 to TRBJ2-5; D assignment may be TRBD1 or TRBD2 (5 bases each). The V and J ends lost 5 bases and 14 bases respectively, with 18 bases between them. Germline V CDR1 and CDR2: SGHTA, FQGNSA. This CDR3 has 12 amino acids. The CDR3 DNA reads as TGTGCCAGCAGCGAACCCCCGGGACCAAGTTACTTC. Translating it yields CASSEPPGPSYF. The full variable domain, its missing parts supplied by reference TRBV7-2 and TRBJ2-5, is GAGVSQSPSNKVTEKGKDVELRCDPISGHTALYWYRQSLGQGLEFLIYFQGNSAPDKSGLPSDRFSAERTGGSVSTLTIQRTQQEDSAVYLCASSEPPGPSYFGPGTRLLVL.

The V gene is TRBV6-5, the J gene TRBJ2-2, with 7 bases aligning to TRBD2. Looked up from germline, CDR1 is MNHEY and CDR2 is SVGAGI. With V trimmed by 5 bases and J by 4 bases, 4 bases remained unmatched. The CDR3 spans 14 residues. The CDR3 DNA is TGTGCCAGCAGTAAGACTAGCCGCACCGGGGAGCTGTTTTTT. Its protein is CASSKTSRTGELFF.

J is TRBJ1-2 and V is TRBV5-1; D uncertain. The length of the CDR3 is 13 residues. Germline CDR1 SGHRS, CDR2 YFSETQ. Trimming shortened V by 1 base and J by 2 bases, and 6 bases separated the two germline ends. CDR3 bases: TGCGCCAGCAGCTTGTATTTGAACTATGGCTACACCTTC. Its translation: CASSLYLNYGYTF.

The chain combines TRBV20-1 with TRBJ2-5; either TRBD1 or TRBD2 may supply D (5 bases each). The CDR3 totals 11 residues. From germline, CDR1 is DFQATT and CDR2 SNEGSKA (reference sequence). Deletions cut 6 bases from V and 4 bases from J, with 9 bases between. The chain's CDR3 is CSAGARETQYF. Written as DNA, the CDR3 is TGCAGTGCCGGGGCCCGAGAGACCCAGTACTTC.

This clone was found once. The chain employs TRBV6-5 and TRBJ2-1; the match to TRBD2 covers 7 bases. The CDR3 is made up of 15 amino acids. After removal of 5 bases from V and 8 bases from J, the junction contained 12 bases not matched to a gene. Looked up from germline, CDR1 is MNHEY and CDR2 is SVGAGI. CDR3 sequence reads: CASSPPGLRIDEQFF. CDR3 in DNA: TGTGCCAGCAGTCCCCCGGGACTACGAATCGATGAGCAGTTCTTC.

The chain is built from TRBV27 and TRBJ2-1, with a weak D call TRBD2 (5 bases). This CDR3 is built from 14 residues. Trimming cost V 6 bases and J 0 bases, with 9 bases left between them. Germline V gene data show CDR1 as MNHEY and CDR2 as SMNVEV (reference sequence). The CDR3 reads CASRGTSSYNEQFF. The CDR3 DNA is TGTGCCAGCAGGGGTACTAGCTCCTACAATGAGCAGTTCTTC.

The chain employs TRBV18 and TRBJ2-4; D is perhaps TRBD1 (7 bases). Looked up from germline, CDR1 is KGHSH and CDR2 is LQKENI. This CDR3 has 19 amino acids. Trimming pared 0 bases from V and 1 base from J, leaving 19 bases between. The CDR3: CASSPPRGQKAGAKNIQYF. Here the CDR3 DNA reads TGTGCCAGCTCACCACCGAGGGGGCAAAAAGCGGGTGCCAAAAACATTCAGTACTTC. The full variable domain, with the rest looked up from reference TRBV18 and TRBJ2-4, is NAGVMQNPRHLVRRRGQEARLRCSPMKGHSHVYWYRQLPEEGLKFMVYLQKENIIDESGMPKERFSAEFPKEGPSILRIQQVVRGDSAAYFCASSPPRGQKAGAKNIQYFGAGTRLSVL.

The rearrangement links TRBV5-6 to TRBJ2-1; 8 positions agree with TRBD2. From germline, CDR1 is SGHDT and CDR2 YYEEEE. This CDR3 has 12 residues. With V trimmed by 4 bases and J by 9 bases, 3 bases remained unmatched. As DNA, the CDR3 is TGTGCCAGCAGCCGGGAGGGGTTTGAGCAGTTCTTC. Amino acids: CASSREGFEQFF.

In regard to this clone: Other nucleotide sequences in the sample specify the same CDR3. V gene TRBV5-1 combines with J gene TRBJ2-5; tentative D call: TRBD1 (6 bases). The CDR3 has 14 residues. Deletions cut 0 bases from V and 5 bases from J, with 11 bases between. From germline, CDR1 is SGHRS and CDR2 YFSETQ. The CDR3 protein is CASSLDRVRETQYF. The CDR3 DNA is TGCGCCAGCAGCTTGGACAGGGTGAGGGAGACCCAGTACTTC. Complete variable domain (other parts from reference TRBV5-1 and TRBJ2-5): KAGVTQTPRYLIKTRGQQVTLSCSPISGHRSVSWYQQTPGQGLQFLFEYFSETQRNKGNFPGRFSGRQFSNSRSEMNVSTLELGDSALYLCASSLDRVRETQYFGPGTRLLVL.

The rearrangement joins TRBV6-1 to TRBJ1-1, with D hard to call. This CDR3 region has 13 residues. Trimming pared 2 bases from V and 4 bases from J, leaving 8 bases between. CDR1 and CDR2 (germline): MNHNS, SASEGT. CDR3 in amino acids: CASSEQSLTEAFF. DNA of the CDR3: TGTGCCAGCAGTGAACAGTCCCTCACTGAAGCTTTCTTT.

As regards this clone: A read error may account for a junction end that differs from germline. The J gene is TRBJ2-5, the V gene TRBV7-7, with D perhaps TRBD2 (6 bases). The CDR3 length is 15 residues. Germline-derived CDR1 and CDR2 are SSHAT and FNYEAQ (reference sequence). The CDR3 DNA reads TGTGCTAGCAGCTTAGTCGGCGGGATGACAGCGACCCAGTACTTC. Translated: CASSLVGGMTATQYF.

The chain couples TRBV7-8 to TRBJ1-1; no definite D call. The germline V gene has CDR1 SGHVS and CDR2 FQNEAQ. The CDR3 is made up of 11 amino acids. Trimming shortened V by 5 bases and J by 8 bases, and 9 bases separated the two germline ends. The chain's CDR3 is CASSASYEAFF. DNA of the CDR3: TGTGCCAGCAGCGCCTCATACGAAGCTTTCTTT.

This clone appeared a few times. The rearrangement uses TRBV5-1 and TRBJ1-2; 7 bases map to TRBD1. This CDR3 region has 16 residues. The germline CDR1 and CDR2 sequences are SGHRS and YFSETQ. With V trimmed by 0 bases and J by 3 bases, 8 bases remained unmatched. The DNA for the CDR3 is TGCGCCAGCAGCTTGGGCCTAATCGGACAGGACTATGGCTACACCTTC. Translation: CASSLGLIGQDYGYTF.

The rearrangement joins TRBV30 to TRBJ1-3; D remains ambiguous. The length of the CDR3 is 14 residues. Per germline, CDR1 GTSNPN and CDR2 SVGIG (reference sequence). Trimming removed 0 bases from V and 4 bases from J, with 10 bases in between. CDR3 DNA: TGTGCCTGGAGTGTACTCGGGCAGGGAAACACCATATATTTT. Residues: CAWSVLGQGNTIYF.

The V call is TRBV11-2, the J call TRBJ1-5, with a possible D match to TRBD1 (5 bases). This CDR3 has 15 amino acids. Germline values: CDR1 SGHAT, CDR2 FQNNGV. The ends were cut back, 0 bases at V and 5 bases at J, with 11 bases in the middle. The CDR3 is CASSLERGLHQPQHF. The DNA for the CDR3 is TGTGCCAGCAGCTTAGAACGGGGCCTACATCAGCCCCAGCATTTT.

The chain employs TRBV27 and TRBJ1-4; possible D gene TRBD1, 6 bases. V lost 6 bases and J lost 8, with 13 bases in between. The CDR3 has 13 amino acids. CDR1 is MNHEY, CDR2 SMNVEV, per germline (reference sequence). CDR3 in DNA: TGTGCCAGCAGGAAACAGGGCTGGGAAAAACTGTTTTTT. Protein product: CASRKQGWEKLFF.

This chain connects TRBV5-1 to TRBJ2-3; D ambiguous. Trimming stripped 2 bases from V and 1 base from J, with 11 bases between. The CDR3 has 15 residues. Germline CDR1 is SGHRS and CDR2 is YFSETQ. The CDR3: CASSFQRRGTDTQYF. In DNA, the CDR3 is TGCGCCAGCAGCTTCCAGCGTCGGGGCACAGATACGCAGTATTTT.

This clone was seen a handful of times. A read error is likely, as this CDR3 ends without the conserved phenylalanine or tryptophan. It is unclear where the CDR3 begins or ends on the DNA, so no DNA is shown, and the CDR3 is as TCRdb lists it. This chain joins TRBV7-9 and TRBJ1-1. Looked up from germline, CDR1 is SEHNR and CDR2 is FQNEAQ (reference sequence). 11 amino acids form the CDR3, both terminal residues included. Here the CDR3 reads CASSFPGEEEV.

This sequence joins TRBV30 and TRBJ2-5, with D maybe TRBD2 (6 bases). V dropped 8 bases and J dropped 0 bases, with 16 bases sitting between them. Germline CDR1 GTSNPN, CDR2 SVGIG (reference sequence). The CDR3 sequence is 14 residues long. CDR3 sequence reads: CAQTYGGNQETQYF. The CDR3 DNA reads as TGTGCCCAAACATACGGCGGGAACCAAGAGACCCAGTACTTC.